The clone carrying this T cell receptor beta chain was picked up a small number of times. No antigen is known for it. This sample was taken from a study of T cells in Graves' hyperthyroidism and ophthalmopathy. Diagnoses were made from clinical symptoms, serum measures (thyroxine and TRAb), thyroid ultrasound and orbital computed tomography. PBMCs were sourced from more than 9 ml fresh peripheral blood. CDR3 length: 16 amino acids. Germline CDR1 reads MNHEY; CDR2 reads SVGEGT. V dropped 0 bases and J dropped 4 bases, with 14 bases sitting between them. Study-wide results and caveats: Among clonotypes expanded in thyroid above 0.001, most were also found in blood. Using 13 V-J features, a model discriminated ophthalmopathy from stable hyperthyroidism.

What was amplified from RNA transcripts were TCR beta CDR3 regions. TCR CDR3 underwent first-round RT-PCR with the HTBI primer set. MiXCR was run by TCRdb on the multiplex PCR reads, yielding one entry per CDR3 protein. The table shows more than 350,000 distinct CDR3 sequences, with 15% occurring only once. The TCR was taken from a woman aged 30 to 39 with Graves' hyperthyroidism. The gene calls are TRBV6-2 or TRBV6-3 and TRBJ2-3; D unresolved. Sequencing input: blood. The CDR3: CASSYSIVAEADTQYF. The CDR3 DNA reads as TGTGCCAGCAGTTACTCGATTGTTGCTGAAGCAGATACGCAGTATTTT.